This T cell receptor (beta chain) appears in the sequencing data of a study of T cell responses to AZD1222 COVID-19 vaccine. The data were produced by immunoSEQ multiplex PCR, yet TCRdb's version contains in-frame clones alone and is incomplete. The table lists 110,000 or so clones, 70% to 90% of them singletons. Per germline, CDR1 SGHNT and CDR2 YYREEE (reference sequence). Trimming took off 2 bases at V and 0 bases at J, with 14 bases between the two ends. This CDR3 is 17 amino acids long. As concerns this clone: The target antigen is unknown.

Study findings and constraints: Spike-specific TCR breadth and depth both grew after two AZD1222 doses. Unmutated regions of variants are reportedly targeted by nearly half of spike-specific TCRs.

This TCR came from an adult in good health. The chain recombines TRBV5-4 with TRBJ1-4, with D tentatively TRBD1 (6 bases). This specimen consisted of peripheral blood, obtained on day 0 of AZD1222 vaccination. The CDR3 coding sequence is TGTGCCAGCAGCTTAAAAAAGACAGGAGCAACTAATGAAAAACTGTTTTTT. The encoded protein is CASSLKKTGATNEKLFF.